A single sample gave rise to the 25 T cell receptor beta chains below, sequenced in a study of T cell clonality in common variable immunodeficiency. Produced via immunoSEQ multiplex PCR; TCRdb's table is partial and in-frame only. Observed are over 35,000 clones, no singletons, with the top ten taking approximately 8.8%. Sequenced input: peripheral blood mononuclear cells. The origin of the receptors is a person aged 18 to 75 in good health.

Many counts were recorded for this clone. The CDR3 extends 3 residues past the end of the read, so its final part is completed from the germline J gene. The rearrangement links TRBV2 to TRBJ1-4; D possibly corresponds to TRBD1 (5 bases). Trimming shortened V by 6 bases and J by 7 bases, and 15 bases separated the two germline ends. CDR1 SNHLY and CDR2 FYNNEI come from the germline V gene. The CDR3 extends over 14 amino acids. This chain's CDR3 is CASRGRGVGEKLFF. Incomplete CDR3 DNA: TGTGCCAGCAGGGGGAGGGGAGTGGGTGAAAAA.

This clone was detected only a few times. The DNA ends 3 residues before the CDR3 does, and the rest of the CDR3 is filled in from the germline J gene. The genes are TRBV18 and TRBJ1-2; D remains unclear. Germline V gene sequence: CDR1 KGHSH, CDR2 LQKENI. The CDR3 is 17 residues long. The CDR3 bases that were read are TGTGCCAGCTCACCACCGAATCAGGTCTACTCCTACAATGAC. Protein product: CASSPPNQVYSYND. The full-length CDR3 reads as CASSPPNQVYSYNDYTF.

This clone has at least ten counts. Read coverage stops 3 residues before the CDR3 terminus; the germline J gene supplies the remainder. The chain couples TRBV20-1 to TRBJ1-1; the D gene is possibly TRBD1 (5 bases). CDR1 and CDR2 (germline): DFQATT, SNEGSKA (reference sequence). This CDR3 is built from 17 residues. Between the trimmed V and J ends, which lost 0 bases and 1 base, there was a span of 18 bases. CDR3 DNA (partial): TGCAGTGCTAGAGATAGTATGCGGGGACCTTCGAACACTGAA. Translation: CSARDSMRGPSNTE. The full CDR3 protein reads CSARDSMRGPSNTEAFF.

In this sample, this clone turned up a few times. The read terminates 3 residues ahead of where the CDR3 ends, so the germline J gene completes it. This rearrangement joins TRBV5-5 to TRBJ2-3, with TRBD2 as a possible D gene (6 bases). V shed 4 bases and J shed 1 base, with 13 bases lying between them. This CDR3 has 15 residues. CDR1 and CDR2 (germline): SGHKS, YYEKEE (reference sequence). The CDR3 loop is CASSLGWGGTDTQYF. CDR3 DNA (partial): TGTGCCAGCAGCCTTGGCTGGGGGGGCACAGATACG. The whole variable domain, filled in from reference TRBV5-5 and TRBJ2-3, reads DAGVTQSPTHLIKTRGQQVTLRCSPISGHKSVSWYQQVLGQGPQFIFQYYEKEERGRGNFPDRFSARQFPNYSSELNVNALLLGDSALYLCASSLGWGGTDTQYFGPGTRLTVL.

This clone was seen a few times. Coverage ceases 3 residues before the CDR3 finishes, and the germline J gene fills in the end. This chain joins TRBV19 and TRBJ1-5; tentative D call: TRBD1 (6 bases). This CDR3 spans 14 amino acids. V lost 4 bases to trimming and J lost 6 bases, with 13 bases between them. Germline V gene sequence: CDR1 LNHDA, CDR2 SQIVND (reference sequence). The sequenced part of the CDR3 DNA is TGTGCCAGTAGTACCCCAGGGGCATCTCAGCCC. Its protein is CASSTPGASQP. The entire CDR3 sequence reads CASSTPGASQPQHF.

The sample holds many counts of this clone. The read ends 3 residues early relative to the CDR3; the germline J gene fills the gap. The rearrangement uses TRBV5-1 and TRBJ1-5; D may be TRBD1 (6 bases). There are 15 residues in the CDR3. Between the trimmed V and J ends, which lost 4 bases and 7 bases, there was a span of 18 bases. The germline V gene has CDR1 SGHRS and CDR2 YFSETQ. The CDR3 is CASSRTGQGEQPQHF. The part of the CDR3 DNA that was read is TGCGCCAGCAGCAGGACGGGACAAGGGGAGCAGCCC. The complete variable domain, with remaining parts taken from reference TRBV5-1 and TRBJ1-5, reads KAGVTQTPRYLIKTRGQQVTLSCSPISGHRSVSWYQQTPGQGLQFLFEYFSETQRNKGNFPGRFSGRQFSNSRSEMNVSTLELGDSALYLCASSRTGQGEQPQHFGDGTRLSIL.

This clone was seen at least ten times. Read data end 3 residues before the CDR3 end; the end is taken from the germline J gene. V and J are TRBV7-9 and TRBJ2-7; D remains unclear. This CDR3 contains 11 residues. The germline CDR1 and CDR2 sequences are SEHNR and FQNEAQ (reference sequence). Trimming took 4 bases from V and 5 from J, leaving 6 bases between them. CDR3 residues: CASSSVHEQYF. The part of the CDR3 DNA that was read is TGTGCCAGCAGCTCCGTCCACGAG.

This clone came up many times. The read finishes 3 residues shy of the CDR3 end, and the germline J gene is used to complete it. The V call is TRBV7-3, the J call TRBJ2-1; D is tentatively TRBD1 or TRBD2 (6 bases each). The germline V gene has CDR1 SGHTA and CDR2 FQGTGA. The CDR3 runs to 16 residues. V was trimmed by 5 bases and J by 7 bases, leaving 21 bases between them. CDR3: CASSQGGGGGQNEQFF. CDR3 DNA, as far as it was read: TGTGCCAGCAGCCAAGGGGGAGGAGGAGGGCAGAATGAG.

This clone has at least ten counts. This chain's CDR3 is CSARAPGGTYEQYF. CDR3 bases read: TGCAGTGCTAGAGCCCCCGGGGGTACCTACGAG. The V gene is TRBV20-1, the J gene TRBJ2-7; possibly TRBD2 for D (6 bases). Read data end 3 residues before the CDR3 end; the end is taken from the germline J gene. This CDR3 comprises 14 residues. V was pared by 1 base and J by 2 bases, with 12 bases between. Germline assignment: CDR1 DFQATT and CDR2 SNEGSKA (reference sequence).

This clone came up many times. Sequencing ends 3 residues short of the CDR3 end; the germline J gene provides the rest. The chain links TRBV20-1 to TRBJ2-1; 10 bases map to TRBD2. The CDR3 extends over 17 amino acids. V was pared by 0 bases and J by 6 bases, with 11 bases of the junction left unmatched. Germline loops: CDR1 DFQATT, CDR2 SNEGSKA (reference sequence). CDR3 loop: CSARDNVWLAGANEQFF. The CDR3 DNA, read in part, is TGCAGTGCTAGAGATAATGTTTGGCTAGCGGGAGCCAATGAG.

This clone was seen at least ten times. The read terminates 3 residues ahead of where the CDR3 ends, so the germline J gene completes it. The chain combines TRBV5-1 with TRBJ2-7; 7 positions match TRBD1. J lost 4 bases, V lost 1 base, and 2 bases had no gene match. There are 13 residues in the CDR3. Germline V gene sequence: CDR1 SGHRS, CDR2 YFSETQ. CDR3 bases read: TGCGCCAGCAGCTTGTACAGGGGTTACGAG. Protein sequence: CASSLYRGYE. The entire CDR3 reads CASSLYRGYEQYF.

This clone was found many times. The CDR3 end lies 3 residues beyond the end of the read and is filled in from the germline J gene. The J gene is TRBJ2-1, the V gene TRBV19, with a weak D call TRBD1 (5 bases). Trimming cost V 0 bases and J 5 bases, with 14 bases left between them. This CDR3 spans 16 amino acids. Per the germline V gene, CDR1 is LNHDA and CDR2 is SQIVND (reference sequence). CDR3 amino acids: CASSIDHEEGDNEQFF. Incomplete CDR3 DNA: TGTGCCAGTAGTATAGATCATGAGGAAGGGGACAATGAG. The full variable domain, rest sourced from reference TRBV19 and TRBJ2-1, is DGGITQSPKYLFRKEGQNVTLSCEQNLNHDAMYWYRQDPGQGLRLIYYSQIVNDFQKGDIAEGYSVSREKKESFPLTVTSAQKNPTAFYLCASSIDHEEGDNEQFFGPGTRLTVL.

This clone was detected many times. Read sequence stops 3 residues before the CDR3 end, and the germline J gene provides the missing end. V usage is TRBV13 and J usage is TRBJ2-1; no firm D call. The V gene lost 4 bases and the J gene lost 4 bases, with 5 bases spanning the gap. This CDR3 contains 12 residues. In germline, CDR1 is PRHDT, CDR2 FYEKMQ (reference sequence). This CDR3 is CASSYKYNEQFF. The sequenced part of the CDR3 DNA is TGTGCCAGCAGCTACAAGTACAATGAG.

This clone was counted only a few times. The read falls 3 residues short of the CDR3 end, and the missing part is taken from the germline J gene. The genes are TRBV6-1 and TRBJ2-3; D may be TRBD1 (6 bases). CDR1 and CDR2 from the germline V gene are MNHNS and SASEGT. The CDR3 consists of 15 residues. The chain's CDR3 is CASSERTLRGETQYF. The sequenced CDR3 bases are TGTGCCAGCAGTGAGAGGACCCTCAGGGGAGAGACG.

At least ten counts were recorded for this clone. The read ends 3 residues shy of where the CDR3 ends; the end is completed using the germline J gene. The rearrangement links TRBV4-2 to TRBJ1-6; no firm D call. CDR3 length equals 16 residues. Germline CDR1 LGHNA, CDR2 YNFKEQ. V shed 0 bases and J shed 4 bases, with 10 bases lying between them. This CDR3 reads CASSQELGTYNSPLHF. The CDR3 DNA, read in part, is TGTGCCAGCAGCCAAGAACTAGGAACTTATAATTCACCC.

This clone has at least ten counts. The missing CDR3 end, 3 residues past where the read stops, is filled in from the germline J gene. This sample includes further DNA sequences coding for the same CDR3. The chain employs TRBV11-2 and TRBJ2-7; TRBD1 matches 7 bases. With V trimmed by 5 bases and J by 4 bases, 2 bases remained unmatched. This CDR3 contains 12 residues. CDR1 and CDR2 from the germline V gene are SGHAT and FQNNGV. The CDR3 protein is CASSLDRYEQYF. The CDR3 DNA, read in part, is TGTGCCAGCAGCCTGGACAGGTACGAG.

Many counts were recorded for this clone. The read ends 3 residues early relative to the CDR3; the germline J gene fills the gap. The rearrangement joins TRBV7-2 to TRBJ2-1; 9 nucleotides align to TRBD2. Losses at the gene ends were 8 bases for V and 2 bases for J; bases not matched to a gene: 7. The length of the CDR3 is 15 residues. CDR1 is SGHTA, CDR2 FQGNSA, per germline. Partial CDR3 DNA: TGTGCCAGCCGCCCGGGACTAGCCCCCTACAATGAG. Amino acid sequence: CASRPGLAPYNE. The entire CDR3 reads CASRPGLAPYNEQFF.

This clone was recorded at least ten times. The read stops 3 residues short of the end of the CDR3; the missing end is completed from the germline J gene. J is TRBJ2-1 and V is TRBV5-1, with 13 bases aligning to TRBD2. The germline gives CDR1 SGHRS, CDR2 YFSETQ. The CDR3 runs to 15 residues. Germline trimming cut 4 bases from V and 9 bases from J; bases unmatched to any gene: 7. CDR3 residues: CASSGGLAGTGEQFF. Incomplete CDR3 DNA: TGCGCCAGCAGCGGGGGACTAGCGGGGACGGGTGAG.

This clone has a count of ten or more. The read ends 3 residues early relative to the CDR3; the germline J gene fills the gap. V is TRBV19 and J is TRBJ1-1, with TRBD1 identical over 8 bases. The CDR3 sequence is 16 residues long. Germline V gene sequence: CDR1 LNHDA, CDR2 SQIVND (reference sequence). Losses at the gene ends were 5 bases for V and 1 base for J; bases not matched to a gene: 9. This CDR3 reads CASSHGAGGANTEAFF. The sequenced CDR3 bases are TGTGCCAGTAGTCATGGGGCAGGGGGCGCGAACACTGAA.

This clone was counted ten times or more. The read gets to within 3 residues of the CDR3 end, and the germline J gene fills in the rest. The chain joins TRBV6-1 to TRBJ2-1; D not resolved. Trimming stripped 2 bases from V and 0 bases from J, with 11 bases between. Germline CDR1 reads MNHNS; CDR2 reads SASEGT. The CDR3 contains 16 residues. The sequenced part of the CDR3 DNA is TGTGCCAGCAGTGAACTCACGGTAAGCTCCTACAATGAG. Its protein is CASSELTVSSYNE. The entire CDR3 reads CASSELTVSSYNEQFF.

This clone was observed many times. The CDR3 end falls 3 residues outside the read, so it is completed with the germline J gene. The rearrangement links TRBV9 to TRBJ1-1; possibly TRBD1 for D (5 bases). The CDR3 totals 15 residues. V lost 0 bases to trimming and J lost 0 bases, with 9 bases between them. Germline-derived CDR1 and CDR2 are SGDLS and YYNGEE. The CDR3 sequence is CASSVDQGVNTEAFF. The DNA read from the CDR3 is TGTGCCAGCAGCGTAGATCAGGGTGTGAACACTGAA.

This clone showed up many times. With the read ending 3 residues before the CDR3 end, the germline J gene is used to fill in that end. The chain couples TRBV30 to TRBJ1-2, with a possible D match to TRBD1 (6 bases). CDR1 and CDR2 from the germline V gene are GTSNPN and SVGIG (reference sequence). The length of the CDR3 is 13 residues. The germline V and J ends were trimmed by 7 bases and 7 bases, with 19 bases remaining between them. The CDR3 loop is CASSGMGGAGYTF. The covered CDR3 bases are TGTGCCTCATCGGGTATGGGGGGGGCTGGC.

This clone has at least ten counts. The CDR3 end falls 3 residues outside the read, so it is completed with the germline J gene. The chain joins TRBV5-1 to TRBJ2-3; 7 nucleotides agree with TRBD1. The junction had 4 bases not matched to a gene; V was cut back by 4 bases and J by 2 bases. This CDR3 region has 14 residues. The germline gives CDR1 SGHRS, CDR2 YFSETQ. Here the CDR3 reads CASSPGQDTDTQYF. The DNA read from the CDR3 is TGCGCCAGCAGCCCCGGACAGGACACAGATACG. The entire variable domain, with the rest obtained from reference TRBV5-1 and TRBJ2-3, is as follows: KAGVTQTPRYLIKTRGQQVTLSCSPISGHRSVSWYQQTPGQGLQFLFEYFSETQRNKGNFPGRFSGRQFSNSRSEMNVSTLELGDSALYLCASSPGQDTDTQYFGPGTRLTVL.

This clone was found many times. The CDR3 end falls 3 residues outside the read, so it is completed with the germline J gene. The gene calls are TRBV4-1 and TRBJ2-6; D not certain. The germline V gene has CDR1 MGHRA and CDR2 YSYEKL. The V gene lost 4 bases and the J gene lost 2 bases, with 15 bases spanning the gap. This CDR3 is 17 amino acids long. The part of the CDR3 DNA that was read is TGCGCCAGCAGCCCCGGTCGGGTAGTTACTGGGGCCAACGTC. Protein sequence: CASSPGRVVTGANV. The full CDR3 sequence reads CASSPGRVVTGANVLTF.

This clone was recorded at least ten times. The CDR3 DNA, read in part, is TGCAGCGTTGTCGGACTAGCGGGAAACGAG. It encodes CSVVGLAGNE. The CDR3, in full, reads CSVVGLAGNEQYF. V and J are TRBV29-1 and TRBJ2-7, with 12 nucleotides matching TRBD2. The CDR3 end is not reached by the read, which stops 3 residues before it; the germline J gene fills it in. The CDR3 is 13 residues long. V dropped 4 bases and J dropped 5; count of bases not matched to a gene: 3. Germline CDR1 reads SQVTM; CDR2 reads ANQGSEA.